These 29 T cell receptor beta chains were all obtained from the same sample, sequenced in a study of T cells after yellow fever vaccination. Via MiXCR, TCRdb re-called the 5' RACE reads, giving one row per CDR3 protein. There are about 75,000 distinct CDR3 sequences in the sample; around 7% occur only once, and 25% to 35% lies in the top ten. The sequencing here drew on CD8+ T cells sorted from PBMCs, taken less than 11 days after the first yellow fever vaccination. These receptors were collected from a man aged 18-30 years who received the YFV17D yellow fever vaccine.

Many counts were recorded for this clonotype. This chain connects TRBV12-3 or TRBV12-4 to TRBJ2-2, with 8 positions matching TRBD1. The CDR3 spans 15 residues. J lost 0 bases, V lost 5 bases, and 2 bases had no gene match. CDR3 amino acids: CASSPTGANTGELFF. CDR3 DNA sequence: TGTGCCAGCAGTCCGACAGGGGCGAACACCGGGGAGCTGTTTTTT.

This clonotype showed up just a few times. The rearrangement joins TRBV5-1 to TRBJ2-7; 9 positions match TRBD1. J lost 3 bases, V lost 3 bases, and 4 bases had no gene match. The germline gives CDR1 SGHRS, CDR2 YFSETQ. This CDR3 is 14 amino acids long. Written as DNA, the CDR3 is TGCGCCAGCAGCTGGATGGGACAGGGCTACGAGCAGTACTTC. Encoded protein: CASSWMGQGYEQYF.

This clonotype was detected a few times. This rearrangement joins TRBV4-1 to TRBJ2-4, with 8 positions matching TRBD1. The germline CDR1 and CDR2 sequences are MGHRA and YSYEKL. This CDR3 is 17 amino acids long. V dropped 3 bases and J dropped 2; count of bases not matched to a gene: 9. CDR3 coding DNA: TGCGCCAGCAGCCAGGGCAGGACAGGGAGATCCAAAAACATTCAGTACTTC. This encodes CASSQGRTGRSKNIQYF.

With regard to this clonotype: Possible read error: a much larger clone is one base away. The CDR3, as DNA: TGTGCCACCAGCCAAGAAGACAGGGGGCACCTCCAAGAGACCCAGTACTTC. Protein sequence: CATSQEDRGHLQETQYF. The gene calls are TRBV4-2 and TRBJ2-5; TRBD1 agrees at 10 bases. CDR1 and CDR2 (germline): LGHNA, YNFKEQ. The length of the CDR3 is 17 residues.

The V gene is TRBV5-6, the J gene TRBJ2-5; 14 nucleotides line up with TRBD2. The length of the CDR3 is 17 residues. The germline V gene encodes CDR1 SGHDT and CDR2 YYEEEE. Trimming at V came to 4 bases and at J to 2 bases, leaving 7 bases not matched to a gene. The CDR3 loop is CASSKGLAGDPQETQYF. The CDR3 region has the DNA TGTGCCAGCAGCAAGGGACTAGCGGGGGACCCTCAAGAGACCCAGTACTTC.

The J gene is TRBJ1-5, the V gene TRBV12-3 or TRBV12-4; a possible D gene is TRBD1 (5 bases). The CDR3 loop spans 15 amino acids. V shed 7 bases and J shed 6 bases, with 19 bases lying between them. In DNA form, the CDR3 reads TGTGCCAGCAATGCCTCCCCAGGGTTTAGTCAGCCCCAGCATTTT. Translated, it gives CASNASPGFSQPQHF.

In this sample, this clonotype turned up a few times. CDR3 in amino acids: CASSSSGQYTGELFF. The CDR3 DNA reads TGTGCCAGCAGCTCTTCGGGACAGTACACCGGGGAGCTGTTTTTT. The chain carries TRBV5-4 and TRBJ2-2; 7 bases agree with TRBD1. The CDR3 consists of 15 residues. The trim removed 3 bases at V and 3 bases at J, leaving 5 bases unmatched. CDR1 is SGHNT and CDR2 is YYREEE in the germline V gene (reference sequence).

In this sample, this clonotype turned up a few times. This chain connects TRBV5-1 to TRBJ2-7; D might be TRBD1 or TRBD2, each matching 6 bases. The ends were cut back, 0 bases at V and 1 base at J, with 14 bases in the middle. Germline V gene data show CDR1 as SGHRS and CDR2 as YFSETQ. CDR3 size: 16 residues. CDR3 DNA: TGCGCCAGCAGCTTGGCCCCGGGGGCCTCTTCCTACGAGCAGTACTTC. Translating it yields CASSLAPGASSYEQYF.

The chain combines TRBV6-2 or TRBV6-3 with TRBJ1-2, with 9 positions matching TRBD1. The CDR3 extends over 15 amino acids. The trim removed 9 bases at V and 4 bases at J, leaving 12 bases unmatched. Germline V gene sequence: CDR1 MNHEY, CDR2 SVGEGT. Written as DNA, the CDR3 is TGTGCCAGTGAAGGAGGAGGGACAGGGTTCTATGGCTACACCTTC. It yields the protein CASEGGGTGFYGYTF.

The sample holds a few counts of this clonotype. V usage is TRBV11-2 and J usage is TRBJ2-1; 9 nucleotides line up with TRBD1. J lost 6 bases, V lost 5 bases, and 8 bases had no gene match. The CDR3 runs to 15 residues. Germline V gene sequence: CDR1 SGHAT, CDR2 FQNNGV. DNA of the CDR3: TGTGCCAGCAGCCCTTGGACAGGGGATCCCAATGAGCAGTTCTTC. Its protein is CASSPWTGDPNEQFF.

This clonotype was recorded at least ten times. The gene calls are TRBV12-3 or TRBV12-4 and TRBJ2-3, with TRBD1 matching 8 bases. The V gene end was trimmed by 5 bases and the J gene end by 3 bases; junction bases not matched to a gene: 4. CDR3 length equals 14 residues. This CDR3 is CASSPRGRTDTQYF. CDR3 bases: TGTGCCAGCAGTCCCAGGGGGCGTACAGATACGCAGTATTTT.

This clonotype was counted many times. The genes are TRBV25-1 and TRBJ2-7; no firm D call. The germline CDR1 and CDR2 sequences are MGHDK and SYGVNS. This CDR3 is 12 amino acids long. V gave up 2 bases and J gave up 2 bases, with 4 bases separating them. The CDR3 nucleotides read TGTGCCAGCAGTGAAAATGCCTACGAGCAGTACGTC. Amino acids: CASSENAYEQYV.

Only a few counts were recorded for this clonotype. This chain joins TRBV25-1 and TRBJ1-2, with TRBD1 as a possible D gene (6 bases). The CDR3 contains 14 residues. Trimming removed 2 bases at V and 4 bases at J, with 11 bases between. Germline CDR1 is MGHDK and CDR2 is SYGVNS. The CDR3 nucleotides read TGTGCCAGCAGTGAACCGACGGGGGCCTATGGCTACACCTTC. Encoded protein: CASSEPTGAYGYTF.

This chain joins TRBV12-3 or TRBV12-4 and TRBJ1-1, with D possibly matching TRBD1 (5 bases). This CDR3 region has 16 residues. V gave up 6 bases and J gave up 1 base, with 18 bases separating them. CDR3 nucleotide sequence: TGTGCCAGCAGGGGTCGGACCTGGGGGGAGAACACTGAAGCTTTCTTT. This encodes CASRGRTWGENTEAFF.

The V and J genes are TRBV4-3 and TRBJ1-1; a possible D gene is TRBD1 (5 bases). Trimming removed 0 bases at V and 7 bases at J, with 15 bases between. This CDR3 is built from 15 residues. From germline, CDR1 is LGHNA and CDR2 YSLEER. The chain's CDR3 is CASSQEGGRGDEAFF. The CDR3 nucleotides read TGCGCCAGCAGCCAAGAGGGGGGTCGGGGGGATGAAGCTTTCTTT.

This clonotype was seen repeatedly, ten times or more. The J gene is TRBJ2-5, the V gene TRBV13, with D maybe TRBD2 (6 bases). Looked up from germline, CDR1 is PRHDT and CDR2 is FYEKMQ (reference sequence). CDR3 size: 17 residues. V lost 4 bases to trimming and J lost 5 bases, with 23 bases between them. This CDR3 is CASSSLTSSGPAETQYF. The CDR3 DNA follows: TGTGCCAGCAGCTCTCTGACTAGTTCGGGGCCTGCGGAGACCCAGTACTTC.

This clonotype was picked up many times. The chain carries TRBV4-1 and TRBJ2-2; possibly TRBD1 for D (6 bases). The CDR3 loop spans 16 amino acids. Germline values: CDR1 MGHRA, CDR2 YSYEKL. The V gene lost 3 bases and the J gene lost 6 bases, with 17 bases spanning the gap. CDR3 in DNA: TGCGCCAGCAGCCATCGTGGATATCCAGGGGCCGGGGAGCTGTTTTTT. It encodes CASSHRGYPGAGELFF.

This clonotype has at least ten counts. The V call is TRBV11-2, the J call TRBJ2-1, with 7 positions matching TRBD1. This CDR3 has 14 amino acids. V shed 5 bases, J shed 6 bases, and the junction held 7 bases outside the gene matches. Germline lookup yields CDR1 SGHAT and CDR2 FQNNGV. The CDR3 DNA is TGTGCCAGCAGCCCCAGGGGGATTTCCAATGAGCAGTTCTTC. Its protein product is CASSPRGISNEQFF. The whole variable domain, remainder taken from reference TRBV11-2 and TRBJ2-1, is EAGVAQSPRYKIIEKRQSVAFWCNPISGHATLYWYQQILGQGPKLLIQFQNNGVVDDSQLPKDRFSAERLKGVDSTLKIQPAKLEDSAVYLCASSPRGISNEQFFGPGTRLTVL.

Comment on this clonotype: A much larger clonotype is one base distant, so this may be a read error. This chain connects TRBV29-1 to TRBJ2-1; TRBD2 matches at 8 bases. Unmatched junction bases numbered 6, after V lost 2 bases and J lost 6 bases. There are 14 residues in the CDR3. The germline CDR1 and CDR2 sequences are SQVTM and ANQGSEA. The CDR3 here is CSVEPGLVANEQFF. CDR3 nucleotide sequence: TGCAGCGTTGAACCGGGACTAGTCGCCAATGAGCAGTTCTTC.

The gene calls are TRBV7-9 and TRBJ2-7; D possibly uses TRBD1 or TRBD2 (5 bases each). Deletions cut 4 bases from V and 2 bases from J, with 15 bases between. Germline CDR1 and CDR2: SEHNR and FQNEAQ (reference sequence). CDR3 length: 15 amino acids. CDR3 nucleotides: TGTGCCAGCAGCTCGGGGCGGATACAAACCTACGAGCAGTACTTC. Its translation is CASSSGRIQTYEQYF.

This clonotype was picked up many times. V usage is TRBV27 and J usage is TRBJ2-6; D gene ambiguous. CDR3 length equals 17 residues. Germline CDR1 and CDR2: MNHEY and SMNVEV (reference sequence). With 3 bases removed from V and 0 bases from J, the gap between germline ends came to 12 bases. CDR3 region: CASSFTRPSSGANVLTF. In DNA, the CDR3 is TGTGCCAGCAGTTTTACGCGCCCGAGCTCTGGGGCCAACGTCCTGACTTTC.

This clonotype came up many times. CDR3 sequence: CASSQDWQGMIGTNTEAFF. The CDR3 DNA sequence: TGCGCCAGCAGCCAAGATTGGCAGGGAATGATCGGTACGAACACTGAAGCTTTCTTT. The J gene is TRBJ1-1, the V gene TRBV4-3, with TRBD1 as a possible D gene (5 bases). Germline V gene lookup returns CDR1 LGHNA and CDR2 YSLEER. The CDR3 has 19 residues. Between the trimmed V and J ends, which lost 0 bases and 1 base, there was a span of 21 bases.

This clonotype was seen many times. Here the CDR3 DNA reads TGTGCTAGCAGCTTAGCTCGGACTAGCGGAGGGTATCGAGAGCAGTACGTC. It translates to CASSLARTSGGYREQYV. The chain combines TRBV7-7 with TRBJ2-7; 10 bases agree with TRBD2. The CDR3 spans 17 residues. The germline V gene has CDR1 SSHAT and CDR2 FNYEAQ (reference sequence).

In this sample, this clonotype turned up many times. The V gene is TRBV2, the J gene TRBJ2-7; 7 bases match TRBD1. Looked up from germline, CDR1 is SNHLY and CDR2 is FYNNEI. CDR3 size: 14 residues. The trim removed 7 bases at V and 3 bases at J, leaving 9 bases unmatched. Written as DNA, the CDR3 is TGTGCCAGCACGTCCGGGACAGTTTACTACGAGCAGTACTTC. Its protein is CASTSGTVYYEQYF.

The rearrangement joins TRBV21-1 to TRBJ2-3; the table names TRBD1, a call not compared with the DNA. TRBV21-1 counts as a pseudogene. CDR3 length: 14 amino acids. CDR3 bases: TGTGCCGGGCACCGGGACGGCAGCACAGATACGCAGTATTTT. Protein product: CAGHRDGSTDTQYF.

This clonotype came up many times. The chain employs TRBV12-3 or TRBV12-4 and TRBJ2-1; TRBD1 matches at 10 bases. This CDR3 contains 14 residues. V trimming: 8 bases; J trimming: 9 bases; junction bases outside the gene matches: 10. The CDR3 DNA follows: TGTGCCAGCGGGCTTTGGGGACAGGGGATTGAGCAGTTCTTC. It codes for CASGLWGQGIEQFF.

The sample holds many counts of this clonotype. This chain connects TRBV27 to TRBJ2-2, with 10 bases that match TRBD1. Germline loops: CDR1 MNHEY, CDR2 SMNVEV (reference sequence). CDR3 size: 12 residues. V dropped 5 bases and J dropped 12; count of bases not matched to a gene: 3. In nucleotides, the CDR3 is TGTGCCAGCAGTAAGACAGGGGGCCAGCTGTTTTTT. Residues: CASSKTGGQLFF.

This clonotype was seen many times. V and J are TRBV6-2 or TRBV6-3 and TRBJ2-7, with D perhaps matching TRBD1 or TRBD2 (6 bases each). The CDR3 is 16 amino acids. V lost 6 bases and J lost 0, with 18 bases in between. CDR1 and CDR2 (germline): MNHEY, SVGEGT. CDR3 loop: CASSLLGGGSSYEQYV. The CDR3 DNA is TGTGCCAGCAGCCTTCTGGGGGGCGGAAGCTCCTACGAGCAGTACGTC.

The table lists this clonotype with many counts. The gene calls are TRBV27 and TRBJ2-1; D perhaps matches TRBD2 (7 bases). V was trimmed by 5 bases and J by 4 bases, leaving 15 bases between them. The germline CDR1 and CDR2 sequences are MNHEY and SMNVEV (reference sequence). The CDR3 runs to 15 residues. CDR3 sequence: CASSPKGGRYNEQFF. CDR3 bases: TGTGCCAGCAGTCCCAAGGGGGGGCGATACAATGAGCAGTTCTTC.